What follows are 29 T cell receptor beta chains derived from one specimen sequenced in a study of tumor and adjacent non-tumor tissue in lung cancer. This sample's RNA came from whole unsorted tissue. The normal lung tissue was taken more than 3 cm from the tumor edge. The library came from three nested PCR rounds adapted from ARM-PCR protocols. TCRdb processed the multiplex PCR reads anew with MiXCR; each CDR3 protein has one entry. The table lists tens of thousands of distinct CDR3 sequences, more than 80% of them singletons. Sequencing was carried out using distant non-tumor lung tissue. Receptors were obtained from a man aged 60 to 69 with non-small cell lung cancer.

This clonotype was found many times. The V gene is TRBV4-3, the J gene TRBJ2-3, with 7 positions matching TRBD2. The CDR3 spans 18 residues. The trim removed 1 base at V and 0 bases at J, leaving 10 bases unmatched. Germline values: CDR1 LGHNA, CDR2 YSLEER. In nucleotides, the CDR3 is TGCGCCAGCAGCCAAGTGGGGGAAAGCGGGGCTAGCACAGATACGCAGTATTTT. Protein product: CASSQVGESGASTDTQYF.

About this clonotype itself: A junction end diverges from the germline sequence, so it may reflect a read error. The V and J genes are TRBV11-2 and TRBJ2-5; perhaps TRBD2 as D (7 bases). The CDR3 has 16 residues. Germline V CDR1 and CDR2: SGHAT, FQNNGV. In nucleotides, the CDR3 is TGTGACAGCAGCTCCGCAATGGGGGGGCCAAAGGAGACTCAATACTTC. Translated: CDSSSAMGGPKETQYF. The full variable domain, in which reference TRBV11-2 and TRBJ2-5 provide the parts outside the CDR3, is EAGVAQSPRYKIIEKRQSVAFWCNPISGHATLYWYQQILGQGPKLLIQFQNNGVVDDSQLPKDRFSAERLKGVDSTLKIQPAKLEDSAVYLCDSSSAMGGPKETQYFGPGTRLLVL.

Comment on this clonotype: The junction and the germline gene differ at one end; a read error may be behind it. The genes are TRBV6-1 and TRBJ2-5; 9 nucleotides match TRBD2. The CDR3 has 17 residues. CDR1 and CDR2 (germline): MNHNS, SASEGT. CDR3 sequence: CASRKGLAGKDQETEYF. In DNA, the CDR3 is TGTGCCAGCAGAAAGGGACTAGCTGGAAAGGACCAAGAGACCGAGTACTTC.

This clonotype was found once. At one end the junction does not follow the germline gene, possibly because of a read error. The gene calls are TRBV6-5 and TRBJ2-6, with 9 bases that match TRBD2. This CDR3 spans 17 amino acids. Germline CDR1 reads MNHEY; CDR2 reads SVGAGI. CDR3: CASSLAGASSGAYVLTF. The CDR3 coding sequence is TGTGCTAGCAGTTTAGCGGGGGCCAGCTCTGGCGCCTACGTCCTGACTTTC.

On this clonotype itself: This CDR3 is missing its conserved last phenylalanine or tryptophan, likely due to a read error. The V gene is TRBV20-1, the J gene TRBJ2-2, with 8 bases matching TRBD1. Trimming took 0 bases from V and 5 from J; bases not matched to a gene: 8. Germline CDR1 DFQATT, CDR2 SNEGSKA (reference sequence). There are 16 residues in the CDR3. CDR3: CSARDPRGRGTGELFP. Here the CDR3 DNA reads TGCAGTGCTAGAGATCCCAGGGGGCGAGGTACCGGGGAGCTGTTTCCT.

The chain recombines TRBV20-1 with TRBJ1-5; 8 nucleotides align to TRBD1. CDR3 size: 15 residues. Germline assignment: CDR1 DFQATT and CDR2 SNEGSKA (reference sequence). The junction had 13 bases not matched to a gene; V was cut back by 5 bases and J by 7 bases. The CDR3 sequence: CSAGDQQGDGQPQHF. The DNA for the CDR3 is TGCAGTGCTGGTGATCAACAGGGGGATGGGCAGCCCCAGCATTTT.

This clonotype was seen more than once but under ten times. The CDR3 carries no conserved terminal phenylalanine or tryptophan, so it likely arises from a read error. The V and J genes are TRBV5-4 and TRBJ2-7, with D possibly being TRBD2 (6 bases). The V end was cut by 5 bases, the J end by 2 bases, with 14 bases between. This CDR3 has 14 residues. Germline assignment: CDR1 SGHNT and CDR2 YYREEE (reference sequence). CDR3 loop: CASSLAEGAYEQYL. CDR3 DNA: TGTGCCAGCAGTTTAGCGGAAGGGGCCTACGAGCAGTACTTG.

This clonotype was counted a few times. This chain uses TRBV5-1 with TRBJ1-1; D might be TRBD1 (5 bases). This CDR3 spans 14 amino acids. V was clipped by 2 bases and J by 8 bases, with 16 bases between them. Germline-derived CDR1 and CDR2 are SGHRS and YFSETQ. CDR3 sequence reads: CASSLSTALTEAFF. In nucleotides, the CDR3 is TGCGCCAGCAGCTTATCGACAGCGTTAACGGAAGCTTTCTTT. Drawing the rest from reference TRBV5-1 and TRBJ1-1, the complete variable domain is KAGVTQTPRYLIKTRGQQVTLSCSPISGHRSVSWYQQTPGQGLQFLFEYFSETQRNKGNFPGRFSGRQFSNSRSEMNVSTLELGDSALYLCASSLSTALTEAFFGQGTRLTVV.

As regards this clonotype: Germline is not matched at one junction end, which may reflect a read error. The genes are TRBV11-2 and TRBJ2-6; D possibly corresponds to TRBD2 (5 bases). The CDR3 has 14 amino acids. CDR1 is SGHAT and CDR2 is FQNNGV in the germline V gene. This chain's CDR3 is CTSSPISGVNILTF. DNA of the CDR3: TGTACCAGCAGTCCTATCTCCGGGGTCAACATCCTGACTTTC.

As for this clonotype: The junction departs from the called germline gene at one end, perhaps through a read error. The genes are TRBV11-2 and TRBJ2-1; TRBD1 might be the D (5 bases). This CDR3 has 14 residues. Germline loops: CDR1 SGHAT, CDR2 FQNNGV. The CDR3 sequence is CVSSLVKQDNEQFF. The CDR3 region has the DNA TGTGTCAGCAGCTTAGTTAAACAGGACAATGAGCAGTTCTTC.

Details on this clonotype: At one end the junction does not follow the germline gene, possibly because of a read error. The chain uses TRBV5-6 and TRBJ2-5, with D unresolved. Germline CDR1 reads SGHDT; CDR2 reads YYEEEE. The CDR3 spans 15 residues. The CDR3 spells CTSSATTVPQETQYF. In DNA, the CDR3 is TGTACCAGCAGCGCCACAACAGTGCCCCAAGAGACCCAGTACTTC.

This clonotype appeared a single time. The chain employs TRBV12-3 or TRBV12-4 and TRBJ1-6; unclear D gene. Deletions cut 9 bases from V and 12 bases from J, with 15 bases between. This CDR3 spans 12 amino acids. CDR3 region: CARSLGLGPLHF. CDR3 DNA: TGTGCCAGGAGTCTGGGATTGGGACCCCTCCACTTT.

A word on this clonotype: No conserved phenylalanine or tryptophan is present at the end of the CDR3, so a read error is the likely explanation. The V and J genes are TRBV5-4 and TRBJ2-7; TRBD1 agrees at 8 bases. This CDR3 has 14 residues. The germline gives CDR1 SGHNT, CDR2 YYREEE (reference sequence). Losses at the gene ends were 4 bases for V and 2 bases for J; bases not matched to a gene: 5. CDR3 loop: CASSPGGRTYEQYS. CDR3 DNA: TGTGCCAGCAGCCCAGGGGGCCGAACCTACGAGCAGTACTCC.

This clonotype was picked up many times. The genes are TRBV6-2 or TRBV6-3 and TRBJ1-2; a weak D match, TRBD1 (6 bases). The CDR3 is 12 amino acids. Germline V gene sequence: CDR1 MNHEY, CDR2 SVGEGT. V gave up 8 bases and J gave up 8 bases, with 15 bases separating them. The CDR3 sequence is CASVDSPWGYTF. DNA for the CDR3: TGTGCCAGCGTGGACAGTCCCTGGGGCTACACCTTC.

In the case of this clonotype: Sequence at one end of the junction differs from germline and may be a read error. The chain recombines TRBV4-3 with TRBJ2-3; a weak D match, TRBD2 (5 bases). Germline CDR1 and CDR2: LGHNA and YSLEER. The CDR3 has 16 amino acids. Written as DNA, the CDR3 is TGCTCCAGCAGCCAAGCAGCGGCCTCCGGCACCGATACGCAGTATTTT. Amino acid sequence: CSSSQAAASGTDTQYF.

In regard to this clonotype: The junction departs from the called germline gene at one end, perhaps through a read error. The gene calls are TRBV5-4 and TRBJ2-1; D possibly corresponds to TRBD2 (5 bases). The germline CDR1 and CDR2 sequences are SGHNT and YYREEE (reference sequence). The CDR3 length is 15 residues. The CDR3 loop is CGSNFIARPNNEQFF. The CDR3 DNA sequence: TGTGGCAGCAACTTTATAGCGAGGCCTAACAATGAGCAGTTCTTC.

A note on this clonotype: The germline gene is not matched at one end of the junction; a read error may be the cause. The gene calls are TRBV12-3 or TRBV12-4 and TRBJ1-6; D might be TRBD1 (5 bases). This CDR3 region has 16 residues. CDR3 DNA: TGTGCCGGCAGCTTGGACCGGGGCACATATAATTCACCCTTCCACTTT. It yields the protein CAGSLDRGTYNSPFHF.

As concerns this clonotype: One junction end disagrees with the germline gene, perhaps due to a read error. The chain employs TRBV7-3 and TRBJ1-1; TRBD1 aligns across 7 bases. This CDR3 is 15 amino acids long. CDR1 and CDR2 (germline): SGHTA, FQGTGA. The CDR3 loop reads CASLRPGTVNTDAFF. In DNA form, the CDR3 reads TGTGCTAGCTTAAGGCCAGGGACAGTTAACACTGATGCTTTCTTT.

On this clonotype itself: One junction end disagrees with the germline gene, perhaps due to a read error. This chain joins TRBV4-2 and TRBJ2-5; D is perhaps TRBD1 or TRBD2 (5 bases each). This CDR3 comprises 15 residues. Per the germline V gene, CDR1 is LGHNA and CDR2 is YNFKEQ. CDR3 sequence reads: CASSQVAGGQETQCF. Here the CDR3 DNA reads TGTGCCAGCAGTCAAGTTGCGGGTGGACAAGAGACCCAATGCTTC.

On this clonotype: Germline is not matched at one junction end, which may reflect a read error. The chain joins TRBV11-2 to TRBJ2-6; possible D gene TRBD1, 6 bases. CDR1 is SGHAT and CDR2 is FQNNGV in the germline V gene. This CDR3 region has 19 residues. The CDR3 loop reads CASILVPKDSPSGANVLTF. CDR3 nucleotide sequence: TGTGCCAGCATCTTAGTTCCAAAGGACAGTCCCTCTGGGGCCAATGTCCTGACTTTC.

About this clonotype itself: The missing conserved phenylalanine or tryptophan at the end of this CDR3 makes a read error likely. The chain carries TRBV10-2 and TRBJ2-5; the D call may be TRBD1 or TRBD2 (5 bases each). The CDR3 runs to 12 residues. Germline values: CDR1 WSHSY, CDR2 SAAADI. V was clipped by 7 bases and J by 4 bases, with 10 bases between them. The CDR3 DNA reads as TGCGCCAGCACAGGGACCAGAGAGACCCAGTACCTC. It yields the protein CASTGTRETQYL.

Notes on this clonotype: This likely comes from a read error, as the CDR3 has no conserved phenylalanine or tryptophan at its end. It is unclear where the CDR3 begins or ends on the DNA, so no DNA is shown, and the CDR3 is as TCRdb lists it. CDR3 residues: CAWSVGSGRPDTQCL. This rearrangement joins TRBV30 to TRBJ2-3; the table's D call TRBD2 went unverified against the DNA. The CDR3 is 15 residues long, counting both termini. The germline V gene has CDR1 GTSNPN and CDR2 SVGIG (reference sequence).

This clonotype appeared a single time. The chain carries TRBV5-4 and TRBJ2-5, with D possibly matching TRBD1 (5 bases). This CDR3 has 14 residues. Germline values: CDR1 SGHNT, CDR2 YYREEE (reference sequence). CDR3 region: CACRVDLYRETQYF. The CDR3 DNA reads TGTGCGTGCAGGGTTGACCTGTACCGAGAGACCCAGTACTTC.

This clonotype was detected only once. Germline and junction disagree at one end, which may indicate a read error. V is TRBV4-1 and J is TRBJ2-1; D perhaps matches TRBD1 (6 bases). The CDR3 consists of 17 residues. Per the germline V gene, CDR1 is MGHRA and CDR2 is YSYEKL. The CDR3 loop is CASSQGRGPRGRGEQFF. DNA of the CDR3: TGCGCTAGCAGCCAAGGTCGGGGCCCCAGGGGTCGGGGTGAGCAGTTCTTC.

Worth noting for this clonotype: This may arise from a read error, as a much more abundant clone is one base away. The V call is TRBV6-5, the J call TRBJ2-3; 8 bases agree with TRBD2. Trimming at V came to 0 bases and at J to 7 bases, leaving 9 bases not matched to a gene. CDR1 and CDR2 (germline): MNHEY, SVGAGI. The CDR3 has 16 residues. CDR3 residues: CASSYSRGSGKYTQYF. The CDR3 DNA is TGTGCCAGCAGTTACTCAAGAGGTAGCGGGAAGTATACGCAGTATTTT.

Points on this clonotype: Because the CDR3 is missing its conserved closing phenylalanine or tryptophan, this is likely a read error. V gene TRBV11-3 combines with J gene TRBJ1-1; D is unclear. Trimming removed 2 bases at V and 1 base at J, with 20 bases between. This CDR3 contains 18 residues. Looked up from germline, CDR1 is SGHNT and CDR2 is YENEEA. The CDR3 here is CASSLTPNLHGRNTEAFC. In DNA form, the CDR3 reads TGTGCCAGCAGCTTAACACCGAATCTGCATGGTCGGAACACTGAAGCTTTCTGT.

The sample holds one count of this clonotype. This may come from a read error, since a much larger clone is one base off. The chain couples TRBV5-1 to TRBJ2-3; tentatively, D is TRBD2 (5 bases). The CDR3 length is 15 residues. Germline V gene data show CDR1 as SGHRS and CDR2 as YFSETQ. The CDR3 spells CVSRSQVSGADTQYF. In nucleotides, the CDR3 is TGCGTCAGCAGGAGTCAGGTTTCCGGGGCAGATACGCAGTATTTT.

This clonotype was seen once. The junction departs from germline at one end; a sequencing error may be responsible. This sequence joins TRBV20-1 and TRBJ2-2; 7 bases are a match to TRBD2. The V gene's germline CDR1 is DFQATT and CDR2 SNEGSKA (reference sequence). The CDR3 consists of 15 residues. The CDR3 sequence is CSARALTGGAGELFF. As DNA, the CDR3 is TGCAGTGCTAGAGCTCTCACGGGGGGAGCCGGGGAGCTGTTCTTT.

This clonotype has only one observation. The chain couples TRBV20-1 to TRBJ2-1, with 11 positions matching TRBD2. Germline V lookup: CDR1 DFQATT, CDR2 SNEGSKA (reference sequence). The CDR3 has 15 amino acids. V shed 7 bases, J shed 6 bases, and the junction held 11 bases outside the gene matches. The CDR3 nucleotides read TGCAGTGTTATAATAGCGGGAGGGCTTTTCAATGAGCAGTTCTTC. This gives the protein CSVIIAGGLFNEQFF.